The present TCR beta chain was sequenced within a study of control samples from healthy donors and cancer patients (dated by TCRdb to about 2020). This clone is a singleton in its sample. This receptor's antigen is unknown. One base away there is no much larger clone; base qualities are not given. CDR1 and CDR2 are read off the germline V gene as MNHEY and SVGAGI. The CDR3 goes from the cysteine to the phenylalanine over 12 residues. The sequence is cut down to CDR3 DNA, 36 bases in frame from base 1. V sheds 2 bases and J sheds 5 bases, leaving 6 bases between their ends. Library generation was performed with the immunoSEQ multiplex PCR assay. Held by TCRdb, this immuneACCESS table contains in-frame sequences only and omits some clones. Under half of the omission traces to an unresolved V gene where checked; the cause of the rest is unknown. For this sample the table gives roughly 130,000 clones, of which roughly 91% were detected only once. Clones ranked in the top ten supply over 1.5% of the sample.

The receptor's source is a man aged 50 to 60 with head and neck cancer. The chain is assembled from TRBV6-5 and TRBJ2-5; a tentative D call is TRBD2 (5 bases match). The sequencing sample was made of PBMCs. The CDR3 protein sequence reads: CASSYRGETQYF. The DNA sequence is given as TGTGCCAGCAGTTACAGAGGGGAGACCCAGTACTTC.